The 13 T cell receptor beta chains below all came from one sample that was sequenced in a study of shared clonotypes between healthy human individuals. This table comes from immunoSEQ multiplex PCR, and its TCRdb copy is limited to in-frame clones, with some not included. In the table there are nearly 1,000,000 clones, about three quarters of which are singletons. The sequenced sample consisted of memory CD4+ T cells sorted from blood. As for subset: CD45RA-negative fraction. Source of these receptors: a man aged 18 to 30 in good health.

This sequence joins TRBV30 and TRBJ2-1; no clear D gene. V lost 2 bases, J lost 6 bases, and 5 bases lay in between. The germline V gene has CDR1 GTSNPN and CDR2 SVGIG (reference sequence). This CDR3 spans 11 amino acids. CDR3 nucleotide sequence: TGTGCCTGGAGTTTAGTCAATGAGCAGTTCTTC. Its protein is CAWSLVNEQFF.

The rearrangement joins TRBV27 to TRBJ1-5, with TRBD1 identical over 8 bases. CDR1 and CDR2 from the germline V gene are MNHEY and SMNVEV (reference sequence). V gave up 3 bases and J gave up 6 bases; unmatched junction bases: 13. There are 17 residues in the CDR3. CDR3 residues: CASSFGPGGAHSQPQHF. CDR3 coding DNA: TGTGCCAGCAGTTTCGGCCCAGGGGGCGCCCACAGTCAGCCCCAGCATTTT.

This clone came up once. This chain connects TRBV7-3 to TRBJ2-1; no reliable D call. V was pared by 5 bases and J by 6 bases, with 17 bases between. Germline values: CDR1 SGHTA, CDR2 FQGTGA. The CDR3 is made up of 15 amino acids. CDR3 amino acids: CASSGAPGLGNEQFF. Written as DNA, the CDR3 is TGTGCCAGCAGCGGAGCTCCGGGCCTCGGCAATGAGCAGTTCTTC.

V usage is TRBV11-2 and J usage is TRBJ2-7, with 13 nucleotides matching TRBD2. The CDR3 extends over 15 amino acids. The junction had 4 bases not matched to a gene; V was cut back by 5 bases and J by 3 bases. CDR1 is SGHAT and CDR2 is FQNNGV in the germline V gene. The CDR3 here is CASSVGLAGSYEQYF. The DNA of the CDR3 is TGTGCCAGCAGCGTGGGACTAGCGGGGAGCTACGAGCAGTACTTC.

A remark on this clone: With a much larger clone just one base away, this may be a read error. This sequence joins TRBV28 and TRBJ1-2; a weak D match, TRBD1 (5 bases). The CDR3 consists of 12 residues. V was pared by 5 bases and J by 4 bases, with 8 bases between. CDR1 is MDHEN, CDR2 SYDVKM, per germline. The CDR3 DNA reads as TGTGCCAGCAGTGGGGGGTTCTATGGCTACACCTTC. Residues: CASSGGFYGYTF.

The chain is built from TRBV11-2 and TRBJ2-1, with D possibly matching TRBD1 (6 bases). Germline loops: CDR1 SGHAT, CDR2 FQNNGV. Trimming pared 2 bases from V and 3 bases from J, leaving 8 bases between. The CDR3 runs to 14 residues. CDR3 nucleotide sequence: TGTGCCAGCAGCTTACAGGGGTTCTACAATGAGCAGTTCTTC. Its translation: CASSLQGFYNEQFF.

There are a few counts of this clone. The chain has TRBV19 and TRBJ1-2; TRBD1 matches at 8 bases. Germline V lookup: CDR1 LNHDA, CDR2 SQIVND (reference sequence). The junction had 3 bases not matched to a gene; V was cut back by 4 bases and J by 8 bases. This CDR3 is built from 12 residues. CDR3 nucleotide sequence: TGTGCCAGTAGTAGACAGGGGAAAGGCTACACCTTC. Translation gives CASSRQGKGYTF.

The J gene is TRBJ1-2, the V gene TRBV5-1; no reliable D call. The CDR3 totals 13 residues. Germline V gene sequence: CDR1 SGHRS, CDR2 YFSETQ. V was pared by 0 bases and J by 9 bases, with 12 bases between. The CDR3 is CASSLEPRESYTF. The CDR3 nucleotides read TGCGCCAGCAGCTTGGAACCCCGGGAAAGCTACACCTTC.

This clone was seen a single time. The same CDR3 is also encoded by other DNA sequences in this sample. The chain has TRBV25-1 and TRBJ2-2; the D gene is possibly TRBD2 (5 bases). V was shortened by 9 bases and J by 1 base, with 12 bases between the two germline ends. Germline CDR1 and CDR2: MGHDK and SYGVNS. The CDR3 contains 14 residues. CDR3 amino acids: CASSRAGNTGELFF. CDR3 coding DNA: TGTGCCAGTAGCCGGGCGGGGAACACCGGGGAGCTGTTTTTT.

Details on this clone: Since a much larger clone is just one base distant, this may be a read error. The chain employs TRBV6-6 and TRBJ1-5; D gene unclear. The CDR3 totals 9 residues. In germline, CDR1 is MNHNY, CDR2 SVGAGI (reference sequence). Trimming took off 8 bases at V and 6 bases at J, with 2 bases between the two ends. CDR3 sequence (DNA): TGTGCCAGCGGTCAGCCCCAGCATTTT. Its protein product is CASGQPQHF.

CDR3 protein: CTSSQDAGPNNEQFF. For the CDR3, the DNA is TGCACCAGCAGCCAAGATGCAGGGCCCAACAATGAGCAGTTCTTC. The chain employs TRBV1 and TRBJ2-1; TRBD1 is the table's D call, not checked against the DNA. TRBV1 is described as a pseudogene. This CDR3 contains 15 residues.

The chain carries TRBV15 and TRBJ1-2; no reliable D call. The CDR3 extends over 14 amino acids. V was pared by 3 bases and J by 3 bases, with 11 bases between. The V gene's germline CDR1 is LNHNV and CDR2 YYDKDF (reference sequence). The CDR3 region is CATSRSVYDYGYTF. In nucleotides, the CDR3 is TGTGCCACCAGCAGGTCGGTGTATGACTATGGCTACACCTTC.

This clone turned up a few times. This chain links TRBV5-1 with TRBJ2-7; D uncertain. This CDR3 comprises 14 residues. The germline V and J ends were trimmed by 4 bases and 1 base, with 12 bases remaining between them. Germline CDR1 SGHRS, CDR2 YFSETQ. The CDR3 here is CASSVTAGSYEQYF. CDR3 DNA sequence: TGCGCCAGCAGCGTCACGGCCGGGTCCTACGAGCAGTACTTC.